Each of the 7 T cell receptor beta chains below was sequenced from the same sample in a study of blood T cells in healthy people across ages. Alongside a J-beta primer mix, a sample-barcoded 5' primer served in a second PCR lasting about 7 to 11 cycles. TCRdb reanalysed the 5' RACE reads using MiXCR and keeps one entry per CDR3 protein. Among hundreds of thousands of distinct CDR3 sequences listed, around two fifths were seen once. The sequenced sample was blood. The receptor set was obtained from a man at least 80 years old in good health.

V is TRBV7-2 and J is TRBJ2-7; D is uncertain. Germline V gives CDR1 SGHTA, CDR2 FQGNSA. This CDR3 has 16 amino acids. Trimming removed 1 base at V and 3 bases at J, with 16 bases between. The CDR3: CASSLDPPPTFYEQYF. CDR3 nucleotide sequence: TGTGCCAGCAGCTTAGACCCCCCCCCTACTTTCTACGAGCAGTACTTC.

The V gene is TRBV7-8, the J gene TRBJ2-5; D is unresolved. The CDR3 sequence is 14 residues long. The V end was cut by 5 bases, the J end by 2 bases, with 12 bases between. Germline values: CDR1 SGHVS, CDR2 FQNEAQ. In nucleotides, the CDR3 is TGTGCCAGCAGCACCCTGGGAAAACAAGAGACCCAGTACTTC. Its translation: CASSTLGKQETQYF.

This chain connects TRBV11-2 to TRBJ1-5; 7 bases are a match to TRBD1. There are 13 residues in the CDR3. Germline V gene lookup returns CDR1 SGHAT and CDR2 FQNNGV. V trimming: 4 bases; J trimming: 7 bases; junction bases outside the gene matches: 4. The CDR3, as DNA: TGTGCCAGCAGCTCAATACAGGGGCAGCCCCAGCATTTT. Protein product: CASSSIQGQPQHF.

The chain couples TRBV7-9 to TRBJ2-1; D call uncertain. The CDR3 runs to 13 residues. V gave up 5 bases and J gave up 13 bases, with 18 bases separating them. CDR1 and CDR2 (germline): SEHNR, FQNEAQ (reference sequence). The CDR3 is CASSHDTEEAQFF. The CDR3 bases are TGTGCCAGCAGCCACGACACCGAAGAGGCCCAGTTCTTC.

There are a few counts of this clonotype. The chain combines TRBV20-1 with TRBJ2-7, with a tentative D call TRBD1 (5 bases). The germline gives CDR1 DFQATT, CDR2 SNEGSKA (reference sequence). V lost 5 bases, J lost 3 bases, and 17 bases lay in between. The CDR3 totals 14 residues. The CDR3 protein is CSARINYQGYEQYF. CDR3 in DNA: TGCAGTGCTCGGATCAATTACCAGGGCTACGAGCAGTACTTC.

The J gene is TRBJ2-1, the V gene TRBV7-9; a possible D gene is TRBD1 (5 bases). The CDR3 totals 15 residues. The V end lost 1 base, the J end lost 6 bases, and 13 bases lay between the germline ends. The germline gives CDR1 SEHNR, CDR2 FQNEAQ (reference sequence). The CDR3 sequence: CASSLGPQRGNEQFF. The CDR3 DNA sequence: TGTGCCAGCAGCTTAGGACCTCAAAGGGGCAATGAGCAGTTCTTC.

This clonotype was found a few times. The V gene is TRBV12-3 or TRBV12-4, the J gene TRBJ2-1, with D possibly TRBD1 on 6 matching bases. The CDR3 extends over 14 amino acids. Trimming took off 8 bases at V and 6 bases at J, with 17 bases between the two ends. The chain's CDR3 is CASSGIQGGNEQFF. The CDR3, as DNA: TGTGCCAGCTCGGGAATACAGGGTGGCAATGAGCAGTTCTTC.